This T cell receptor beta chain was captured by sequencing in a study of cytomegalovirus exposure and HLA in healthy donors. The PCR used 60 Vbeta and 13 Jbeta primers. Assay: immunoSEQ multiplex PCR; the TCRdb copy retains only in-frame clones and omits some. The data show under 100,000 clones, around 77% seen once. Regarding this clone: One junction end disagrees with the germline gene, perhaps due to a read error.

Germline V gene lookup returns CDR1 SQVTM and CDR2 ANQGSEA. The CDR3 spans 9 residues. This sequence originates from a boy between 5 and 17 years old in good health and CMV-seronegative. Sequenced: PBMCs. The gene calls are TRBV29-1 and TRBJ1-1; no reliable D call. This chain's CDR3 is CSVEPEAFF. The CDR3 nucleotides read TGCAGCGTTGAACCTGAGGCTTTCTTT.